The TCR beta chain under discussion was sequenced for a study of OX40 agonist ivuxolimab in advanced cancers. Study-level results: CD8+ T cells (on average) carried more expanded clones than CD4+ T cells. At 0.1 to 3.0 mg/kg, clonal expansion of CD4+ and CD8+ blood T cells had occurred by week 6.

Sequencing used immunoSEQ multiplex PCR; TCRdb keeps in-frame clones, though not all of them. The sample contains 30,000 or so clones, over 90% of which appear only once. Worth noting for this clone: Its specificity is unknown.

The CDR3 is 15 amino acids. V lost 7 bases and J lost 2, with 16 bases in between. Germline V lookup: CDR1 WSHSY, CDR2 SAAADI. The sequencing here drew on CD4+ or CD8+ T cells sorted from blood, taken in a trial of the OX40 agonist ivuxolimab. The chain recombines TRBV10-2 with TRBJ2-3, with D maybe TRBD2 (6 bases). This clonotype originated in an adult with an advanced solid tumor such as melanoma, head and neck, liver or kidney cancer. The DNA of the CDR3 is TGCGCCAGCACTAGGGCTAGCGCTACCACAGATACGCAGTATTTT. Protein product: CASTRASATTDTQYF.